Shown below are 19 T cell receptor beta chains from a single sample sequenced in a study of OX40 agonist ivuxolimab in advanced cancers. Library method: the immunoSEQ multiplex PCR assay. This is the immuneACCESS table as TCRdb keeps it, with only in-frame sequences that have V and J called. A part of the clones is gone; compared with another copy, unresolved V genes explain less than half, and the rest is unexplained. In this sample the table shows approximately 120,000 clones, around 92% of which occur a single time. 0.7% to 0.85% of the sample goes to the ten largest clones. This specimen consisted of CD4+ or CD8+ T cells sorted from blood, obtained in a trial of the OX40 agonist ivuxolimab. These receptors originate from an adult with an advanced solid tumor such as melanoma, head and neck, liver or kidney cancer.

The V gene is TRBV5-1, the J gene TRBJ2-5, with TRBD1 matching over 7 bases. Germline values: CDR1 SGHRS, CDR2 YFSETQ. The CDR3 runs 13 residues. V was clipped by 2 bases and J by 5 bases; unmatched bases: 3. The CDR3 region is CASSFRGPETQYF. In DNA form, the CDR3 reads TGCGCCAGCAGCTTTAGGGGGCCGGAGACCCAGTACTTC.

The gene calls are TRBV15 and TRBJ2-1; D is ambiguous. Trimming cost V 4 bases and J 9 bases, with 13 bases left between them. CDR1 is LNHNV and CDR2 is YYDKDF in the germline V gene (reference sequence). The CDR3 has 13 amino acids. CDR3 amino acids: CATSIPKGGEQFF. For the CDR3, the DNA is TGTGCCACCAGCATTCCAAAGGGTGGTGAGCAGTTCTTC.

The rearrangement joins TRBV6-5 to TRBJ1-1, with unresolved D. CDR3 length: 15 residues. Germline V gene lookup returns CDR1 MNHEY and CDR2 SVGAGI. Trimming took 0 bases from V and 4 from J, leaving 12 bases between them. The CDR3 here is CASSYSGFDGTEAFF. CDR3 DNA: TGTGCCAGCAGTTACTCTGGGTTTGACGGCACTGAAGCTTTCTTT.

This clone was observed once. V gene TRBV28 combines with J gene TRBJ2-1; 10 bases match TRBD2. CDR3 size: 16 residues. Trimming at V came to 4 bases and at J to 7 bases, leaving 10 bases not matched to a gene. CDR1 is MDHEN and CDR2 is SYDVKM in the germline V gene. The CDR3 DNA reads TGTGCCAGCAGTTCCCCTGGAGCGGGAGGGATAAATGAGCAGTTCTTC. Translation: CASSSPGAGGINEQFF.

The CDR3 nucleotides read TGCGCCAGCAGCCAAGAGGCCGGGGAGCTGTTTTTT. Protein: CASSQEAGELFF. The chain combines TRBV4-1 with TRBJ2-2; D gene ambiguous. Germline CDR1 is MGHRA and CDR2 is YSYEKL. V lost 0 bases and J 6 bases, leaving 2 bases between the germline ends. This CDR3 region has 12 residues.

This chain connects TRBV4-1 to TRBJ2-1, with D unresolved. This CDR3 comprises 15 residues. Trimming shortened V by 0 bases and J by 5 bases, and 11 bases separated the two germline ends. The germline gives CDR1 MGHRA, CDR2 YSYEKL. The CDR3 DNA reads TGCGCCAGCAGCCAAGATATGCGGAGAAACAATGAGCAGTTCTTC. The encoded protein is CASSQDMRRNNEQFF.

This chain uses TRBV5-5 with TRBJ1-1; 7 nucleotides agree with TRBD1. The CDR3 has 16 residues. V was pared by 4 bases and J by 1 base, with 10 bases of the junction left unmatched. From germline, CDR1 is SGHKS and CDR2 YYEKEE (reference sequence). CDR3 residues: CASSPVGTEKNTEAFF. In DNA form, the CDR3 reads TGTGCCAGCAGCCCGGTAGGGACAGAGAAGAACACTGAAGCTTTCTTT.

This chain links TRBV5-5 with TRBJ2-2; 9 bases are shared with TRBD2. The germline V gene has CDR1 SGHKS and CDR2 YYEKEE (reference sequence). Losses at the gene ends were 2 bases for V and 0 bases for J; bases not matched to a gene: 5. The CDR3 extends over 17 amino acids. The CDR3 is CASSFLAGPSNTGELFF. In DNA form, the CDR3 reads TGTGCCAGCAGCTTTCTAGCGGGACCCTCGAACACCGGGGAGCTGTTTTTT.

The V and J genes are TRBV7-9 and TRBJ2-1, with a weak D call TRBD1 (5 bases). V was cut by 5 bases and J by 6 bases, with 8 bases left in between. Germline values: CDR1 SEHNR, CDR2 FQNEAQ (reference sequence). CDR3 size: 12 residues. The CDR3 region is CASSLQGNEQFF. CDR3 coding DNA: TGTGCCAGCAGCCTCCAGGGCAATGAGCAGTTCTTC.

The chain is built from TRBV7-2 and TRBJ2-1; 8 bases are a match to TRBD1. Germline V gene lookup returns CDR1 SGHTA and CDR2 FQGNSA. Trimming cost V 5 bases and J 3 bases; bases outside gene matches: 6. The CDR3 has 15 amino acids. The CDR3 nucleotides are TGTGCCAGCAGCAAATTGACAGGGGACTACAATGAGCAGTTCTTC. Translating gives CASSKLTGDYNEQFF.

J is TRBJ2-5 and V is TRBV5-6; TRBD2 matches 12 bases. Germline CDR1 SGHDT, CDR2 YYEEEE. CDR3 length equals 14 residues. Trimming removed 3 bases from V and 9 bases from J; junction bases left unmatched: 6. The CDR3 DNA is TGTGCCAGCAGCTGGACTAGCGGGAAATCATCCCAGTACTTC. Translated: CASSWTSGKSSQYF.

On this clone itself: One junction end does not reproduce the germline sequence, and a read error may be involved. This rearrangement joins TRBV5-3 to TRBJ1-5; 9 bases are a match to TRBD1. TRBV5-3 is an ORF for which the function is uncertain. This CDR3 comprises 15 residues. Written as DNA, the CDR3 is TGTGCCAGCAGCTTGGACAGGGGTCAAGATCAGCCCCAGCATTTT. The encoded protein is CASSLDRGQDQPQHF.

In this sample, this clone turned up a few times. This chain connects TRBV21-1 to TRBJ2-7. TRBV21-1 is a pseudogene. The CDR3 is made up of 11 amino acids. CDR3 sequence reads: CASTKDYEQYF. CDR3 nucleotide sequence: TGTGCCAGCACCAAAGACTACGAGCAGTACTTC.

The chain recombines TRBV2 with TRBJ2-4, with 8 bases aligning to TRBD1. Germline V gene lookup returns CDR1 SNHLY and CDR2 FYNNEI. The CDR3 runs 13 residues. V trimming: 9 bases; J trimming: 6 bases; junction bases outside the gene matches: 7. CDR3 bases: TGTGCCAGTCACAGACAGGGGCCAAACATTCAGTACTTC. Amino acid sequence: CASHRQGPNIQYF.

The chain has TRBV27 and TRBJ1-5; tentatively, D is TRBD1 (6 bases). V dropped 4 bases and J dropped 4 bases, with 11 bases sitting between them. The CDR3 is 14 residues long. From germline, CDR1 is MNHEY and CDR2 SMNVEV (reference sequence). The CDR3: CASSSLQGNQPQHF. The CDR3 coding sequence is TGTGCCAGCAGTTCGTTACAGGGTAATCAGCCCCAGCATTTT.

The chain uses TRBV12-5 and TRBJ2-6, with 9 nucleotides matching TRBD2. Unmatched junction bases numbered 6, after V lost 5 bases and J lost 4 bases. The CDR3 length is 16 residues. The germline gives CDR1 LGHNT, CDR2 FRNRAP. CDR3 coding DNA: TGTGCTAGTGGTCCCATAGCGGGAGCCGGGGCCAACGTCCTGACTTTC. Protein sequence: CASGPIAGAGANVLTF.

The rearrangement uses TRBV10-2 and TRBJ2-2, with 7 bases matching TRBD2. In germline, CDR1 is WSHSY, CDR2 SAAADI. The CDR3 is made up of 15 amino acids. V was clipped by 7 bases and J by 9 bases; unmatched bases: 14. This chain's CDR3 is CASKLTGTTVRELFF. CDR3 nucleotides: TGCGCCAGCAAGTTGACCGGGACTACAGTCCGGGAGCTGTTTTTT.

This clone was seen more than once but under ten times. The chain links TRBV5-5 to TRBJ2-7; a weak D match, TRBD1 (6 bases). The V and J ends lost 4 bases and 4 bases respectively, with 12 bases between them. Germline CDR1 reads SGHKS; CDR2 reads YYEKEE (reference sequence). CDR3 size: 13 residues. The CDR3 DNA reads TGTGCCAGCAGCCTTGGGACATGGTACGAGCAGTACTTC. Protein product: CASSLGTWYEQYF.

Here the CDR3 DNA reads TGTGCCAGCAGTTCCCCGTCCGGGACAGGGGGCGCAAGCCTCAATGAGCAGTTCTTC. Encoded protein: CASSSPSGTGGASLNEQFF. J is TRBJ2-1 and V is TRBV28, with 12 bases aligning to TRBD1. CDR3 length: 19 amino acids. Trimming took 4 bases from V and 6 from J; bases not matched to a gene: 16. Germline V gives CDR1 MDHEN, CDR2 SYDVKM.